This TCR beta chain is drawn from a study of blood T cell repertoires in COVID-19. Germline V lookup: CDR1 MNHEY, CDR2 SVGEGT. There are 12 residues in the CDR3. The V end was cut by 2 bases, the J end by 4 bases, with 2 bases between. Sequenced by immunoSEQ multiplex PCR; TCRdb stores in-frame clones only, minus some. The data hold over 250,000 clones, with more than 75% observed a single time. The rearrangement links TRBV6-2 or TRBV6-3 to TRBJ1-4; D gene unclear. The TCR was taken from a woman aged 40-49 years who had recovered from COVID-19. The specimen was peripheral blood. The DNA of the CDR3 is TGTGCCAGCAGTTACCGTAATGAAAAACTGTTTTTT. It translates to CASSYRNEKLFF.